This entry is about one T cell receptor (beta chain). The CDR3 runs 13 residues. Germline V gene lookup returns CDR1 MDHEN and CDR2 SYDVKM. With 11 bases removed from V and 0 bases from J, the gap between germline ends came to 13 bases. This sample was included in a study of blood T cell repertoires in COVID-19. Clones were read by immunoSEQ multiplex PCR, and TCRdb kept only the in-frame ones, dropping some. The sample yields 250,000 to 300,000 clones, about 83% seen once. This receptor was taken from a man older than 75 with acute or convalescent COVID-19. Sequencing input: peripheral blood. This rearrangement joins TRBV28 to TRBJ1-1; D ambiguous. As DNA, the CDR3 is TGTGCCGTACATGCGACAATGAACACTGAAGCTTTCTTT. Amino acids: CAVHATMNTEAFF.